The entry below describes one TCR beta chain. Its antigen remains unidentified. The entry originates in a study of T cells in Graves' hyperthyroidism and ophthalmopathy. Study-wide background: The authors collected peripheral blood at initial diagnosis, before any treatment. Study results and caveats: Before onset, by a median of approximately 5.9 months, the model predicted ophthalmopathy.

Amplified TCR beta CDR3 regions came from RNA transcripts. RT-PCR in the first round (using the HTBI primer set) targeted the TCR CDR3. TCRdb independently ran MiXCR on the multiplex PCR reads; one entry per CDR3 protein. The sample holds 500,000 to 600,000 distinct CDR3 sequences, approximately 20% seen once. The CDR3 covers 15 residues. CDR1 and CDR2 from the germline V gene are LGHNA and YNFKEQ. V was clipped by 5 bases and J by 4 bases, with 17 bases between them. Input material: blood. This sequence originates from a man aged 40-49 years with Graves' ophthalmopathy. The chain couples TRBV4-2 to TRBJ1-2; D perhaps matches TRBD1 (6 bases). This chain's CDR3 is CASSSPQRTAYGYTF. As DNA, the CDR3 is TGTGCCAGCAGCTCGCCACAAAGGACAGCCTATGGCTACACCTTC.